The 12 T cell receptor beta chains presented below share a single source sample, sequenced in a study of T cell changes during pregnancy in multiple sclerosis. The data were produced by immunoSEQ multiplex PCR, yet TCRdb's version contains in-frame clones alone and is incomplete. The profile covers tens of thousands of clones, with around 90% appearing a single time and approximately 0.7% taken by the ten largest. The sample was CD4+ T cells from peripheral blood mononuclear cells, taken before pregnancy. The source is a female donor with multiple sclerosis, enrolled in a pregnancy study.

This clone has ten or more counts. CDR3 bases: TGTGCCAGTAGCCCTGGGGGCGGGAGACGCTTCGAGCAGTACTTC. This gives the protein CASSPGGGRRFEQYF. The rearrangement joins TRBV19 to TRBJ2-7, with a weak D call TRBD2 (7 bases). V lost 6 bases and J lost 6, with 21 bases in between. CDR3 size: 15 residues. CDR1 and CDR2 from the germline V gene are LNHDA and SQIVND (reference sequence). The full variable domain, its missing parts supplied by reference TRBV19 and TRBJ2-7, is DGGITQSPKYLFRKEGQNVTLSCEQNLNHDAMYWYRQDPGQGLRLIYYSQIVNDFQKGDIAEGYSVSREKKESFPLTVTSAQKNPTAFYLCASSPGGGRRFEQYFGPGTRLTVT.

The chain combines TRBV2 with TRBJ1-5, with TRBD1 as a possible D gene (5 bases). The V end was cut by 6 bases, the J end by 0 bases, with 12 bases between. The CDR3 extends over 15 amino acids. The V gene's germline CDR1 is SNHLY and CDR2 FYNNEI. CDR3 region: CASRGKGYSNQPQHF. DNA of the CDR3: TGTGCCAGCAGAGGAAAGGGGTATAGCAATCAGCCCCAGCATTTT.

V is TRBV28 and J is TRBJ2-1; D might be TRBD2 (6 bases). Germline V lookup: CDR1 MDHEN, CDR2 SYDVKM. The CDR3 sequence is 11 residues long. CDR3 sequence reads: CAAGFYNEQFF. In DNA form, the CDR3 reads TGTGCTGCGGGGTTCTACAATGAGCAGTTCTTC.

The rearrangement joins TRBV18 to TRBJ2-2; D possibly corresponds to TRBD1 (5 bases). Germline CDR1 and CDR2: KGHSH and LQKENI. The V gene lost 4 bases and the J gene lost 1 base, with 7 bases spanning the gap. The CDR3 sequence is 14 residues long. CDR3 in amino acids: CASSRDRNTGELFF. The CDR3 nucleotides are TGTGCCAGCTCACGCGACAGGAACACCGGGGAGCTGTTTTTT.

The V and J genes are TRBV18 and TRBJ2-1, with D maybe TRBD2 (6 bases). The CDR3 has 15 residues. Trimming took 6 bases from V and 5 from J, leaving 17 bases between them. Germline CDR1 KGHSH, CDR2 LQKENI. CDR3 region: CASSPSVTPHNEQFF. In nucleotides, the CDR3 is TGTGCCAGCTCCCCTAGCGTGACACCCCACAATGAGCAGTTCTTC.

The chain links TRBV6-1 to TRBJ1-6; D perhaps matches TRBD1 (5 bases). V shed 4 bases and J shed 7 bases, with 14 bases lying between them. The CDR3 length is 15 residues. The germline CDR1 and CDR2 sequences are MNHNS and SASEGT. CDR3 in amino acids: CASSGGGINNSPLHF. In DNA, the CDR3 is TGTGCCAGCAGTGGTGGGGGGATTAACAATTCACCCCTCCACTTT.

Here the CDR3 DNA reads TGTGCCAGCAGCTTGCGCAGGGCGATGGATTCCGGGGAGCTGTTTTTT. It specifies CASSLRRAMDSGELFF. V gene TRBV5-5 combines with J gene TRBJ2-2, with TRBD1 as a possible D gene (5 bases). The germline V gene has CDR1 SGHKS and CDR2 YYEKEE (reference sequence). The V gene lost 1 base and the J gene lost 6 bases, with 16 bases spanning the gap. The CDR3 is made up of 16 amino acids.

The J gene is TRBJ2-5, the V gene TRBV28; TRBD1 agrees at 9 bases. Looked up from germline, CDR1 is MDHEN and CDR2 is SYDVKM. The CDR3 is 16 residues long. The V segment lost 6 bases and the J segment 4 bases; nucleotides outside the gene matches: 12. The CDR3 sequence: CASRASGTGLIETQYF. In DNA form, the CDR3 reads TGTGCCAGCAGGGCCTCTGGGACAGGGTTAATAGAGACCCAGTACTTC.

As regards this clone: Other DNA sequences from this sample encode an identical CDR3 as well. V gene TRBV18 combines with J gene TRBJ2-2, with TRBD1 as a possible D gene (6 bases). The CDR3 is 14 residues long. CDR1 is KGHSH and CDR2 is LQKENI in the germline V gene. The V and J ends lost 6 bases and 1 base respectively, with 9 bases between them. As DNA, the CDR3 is TGTGCCAGCTCCTCGGGACAGAACACCGGGGAGCTGTTTTTT. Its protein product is CASSSGQNTGELFF.

This CDR3 is CASSYTQGGYTF. CDR3 nucleotide sequence: TGTGCCAGCAGTTACACCCAGGGTGGCTACACCTTC. The chain uses TRBV6-6 and TRBJ1-2; maybe TRBD1 (5 bases). Germline CDR1 and CDR2: MNHNY and SVGAGI (reference sequence). The CDR3 is 12 residues long. Deletions cut 2 bases from V and 7 bases from J, with 8 bases between.

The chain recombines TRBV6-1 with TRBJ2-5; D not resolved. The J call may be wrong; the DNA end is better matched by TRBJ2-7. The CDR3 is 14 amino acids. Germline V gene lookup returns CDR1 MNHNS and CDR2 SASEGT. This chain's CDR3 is CASSELIRRYEQYF. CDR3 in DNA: TGTGCCAGCAGTGAATTGATTCGGAGATACGAGCAGTACTTC.

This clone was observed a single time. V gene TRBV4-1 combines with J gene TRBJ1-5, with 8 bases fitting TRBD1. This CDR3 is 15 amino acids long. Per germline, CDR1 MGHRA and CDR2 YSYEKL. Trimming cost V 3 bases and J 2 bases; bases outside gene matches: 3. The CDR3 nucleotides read TGCGCCAGCAGCCAGGGACAGGCAGGCAATCAGCCCCAGCATTTT. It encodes CASSQGQAGNQPQHF.